Following are 17 T cell receptor beta chains from one sample sequenced in a study of technical replicates of blood from a handful of donors. Data came from immunoSEQ multiplex PCR; TCRdb stores just in-frame clones and leaves some out. In the table there are under 70,000 clones, approximately 91% of which are singletons. Sequenced material: PBMCs. The receptor source for this set is a human donor in good health. Some clones in this sample may be carry-over from other donors' samples.

This chain joins TRBV21-1 and TRBJ2-3; the D call TRBD2 from the table was never checked on the DNA. TRBV21-1 is flagged as a pseudogene. There are 14 residues in the CDR3. CDR3 bases: TGTGCCCCTAAGCGGGAGTGGGTCCCAGATACGCAGTATTTT. It codes for CAPKREWVPDTQYF.

The chain is built from TRBV6-1 and TRBJ2-7; possible D gene TRBD1, 5 bases. The germline V and J ends were trimmed by 2 bases and 5 bases, with 10 bases remaining between them. Per germline, CDR1 MNHNS and CDR2 SASEGT. CDR3 length equals 13 residues. This chain's CDR3 is CASSEQGGNEQYF. In nucleotides, the CDR3 is TGTGCCAGCAGTGAACAGGGTGGGAACGAGCAGTACTTC.

This chain connects TRBV4-1 to TRBJ2-7, with TRBD1 as a possible D gene (5 bases). V dropped 1 base and J dropped 0 bases, with 16 bases sitting between them. The CDR3 has 17 residues. The germline CDR1 and CDR2 sequences are MGHRA and YSYEKL. The CDR3, as DNA: TGCGCCAGCAGCCAAGCGGCCGTGGCAGGGAACTCCTACGAGCAGTACTTC. Its translation is CASSQAAVAGNSYEQYF.

In its sample, this clone was seen once. This chain links TRBV15 with TRBJ2-1, with D possibly TRBD1 on 6 matching bases. From germline, CDR1 is LNHNV and CDR2 YYDKDF (reference sequence). This CDR3 has 17 residues. The germline V and J ends were trimmed by 5 bases and 4 bases, with 21 bases remaining between them. Here the CDR3 reads CATSGGLDRQEYNEQFF. The CDR3 DNA is TGTGCCACCAGCGGGGGTCTAGATCGACAGGAGTACAATGAGCAGTTCTTC.

The chain carries TRBV7-2 and TRBJ1-3; 12 bases are a match to TRBD1. This CDR3 spans 22 amino acids. Germline-derived CDR1 and CDR2 are SGHTA and FQGNSA. After removal of 0 bases from V and 4 bases from J, the junction contained 19 bases not matched to a gene. The CDR3 DNA reads TGTGCCAGCAGCTTAGCGACGAGAGATCTTGAGGGACAGGGGGCAGCAGGAAACACCATATATTTT. Its protein product is CASSLATRDLEGQGAAGNTIYF.

The chain recombines TRBV10-3 with TRBJ1-6; a possible D gene is TRBD1 (6 bases). The CDR3 sequence is 16 residues long. The V and J ends lost 6 bases and 0 bases respectively, with 12 bases between them. Looked up from germline, CDR1 is ENHRY and CDR2 is SYGVKD. The chain's CDR3 is CAISLDSSSYNSPLHF. In DNA, the CDR3 is TGTGCCATCAGCCTGGACAGCAGCTCCTATAATTCACCCCTCCACTTT.

The chain carries TRBV27 and TRBJ2-2, with TRBD1 identical over 7 bases. Looked up from germline, CDR1 is MNHEY and CDR2 is SMNVEV (reference sequence). With V trimmed by 7 bases and J by 6 bases, 8 bases remained unmatched. The CDR3 is 14 residues long. In DNA form, the CDR3 reads TGTGCCAGCAAGAGACAGGGTGGATCCGGGGAGCTGTTTTTT. Residues: CASKRQGGSGELFF.

The genes are TRBV18 and TRBJ1-1; D might be TRBD1 (6 bases). Trimming removed 1 base from V and 5 bases from J, with 8 bases in between. The CDR3 covers 13 residues. CDR1 KGHSH and CDR2 LQKENI come from the germline V gene. CDR3 in amino acids: CASSPRGLTEAFF. CDR3 DNA sequence: TGTGCCAGCTCACCACGGGGGCTGACTGAAGCTTTCTTT.

This clone was seen a single time. The chain combines TRBV9 with TRBJ2-1; 11 nucleotides line up with TRBD2. J lost 3 bases, V lost 7 bases, and 0 bases had no gene match. CDR1 is SGDLS and CDR2 is YYNGEE in the germline V gene. The CDR3 contains 13 residues. The CDR3 is CASGTSGYNEQFF. The CDR3 DNA reads TGTGCCAGCGGGACTAGCGGCTACAATGAGCAGTTCTTC.

This clone turned up a few times. The genes are TRBV5-4 and TRBJ1-6, with TRBD1 matching 10 bases. V lost 4 bases, J lost 12 bases, and 7 bases stayed unmatched. The CDR3 runs 14 residues. CDR1 is SGHNT and CDR2 is YYREEE in the germline V gene (reference sequence). The CDR3 sequence: CASSTGTGDLPLHF. In DNA, the CDR3 is TGTGCCAGCAGCACCGGGACAGGGGATTTACCCCTCCACTTT.

The chain links TRBV6-1 to TRBJ1-1; D is uncertain. This CDR3 is built from 12 residues. Between the trimmed V and J ends, which lost 6 bases and 6 bases, there was a span of 11 bases. Germline V gene data show CDR1 as MNHNS and CDR2 as SASEGT. The CDR3 coding sequence is TGTGCCAGCAGAGTAGGAGTCTCTGAAGCTTTCTTT. Translating it yields CASRVGVSEAFF.

The chain links TRBV29-1 to TRBJ1-2; 7 positions match TRBD1. J gave up 8 bases and V 5 bases, and 14 bases lay outside the gene matches. Germline V lookup: CDR1 SQVTM, CDR2 ANQGSEA. The CDR3 sequence is 14 residues long. The CDR3 loop reads CSVQYSRTGGGYTF. As DNA, the CDR3 is TGCAGCGTTCAGTACTCTCGGACAGGAGGGGGCTACACCTTC.

This clone was picked up one time. This chain joins TRBV7-6 and TRBJ1-1; D is unresolved. V was cut by 0 bases and J by 0 bases, with 11 bases left in between. Per germline, CDR1 SGHVS and CDR2 FNYEAQ. The CDR3 totals 16 residues. The CDR3 protein is CASSLASLQLNTEAFF. CDR3 DNA: TGTGCCAGCAGCTTAGCGAGTTTACAGCTGAACACTGAAGCTTTCTTT. The whole variable domain, filled in from reference TRBV7-6 and TRBJ1-1, reads GAGVSQSPRYKVTKRGQDVALRCDPISGHVSLYWYRQALGQGPEFLTYFNYEAQQDKSGLPNDRFSAERPEGSISTLTIQRTEQRDSAMYRCASSLASLQLNTEAFFGQGTRLTVV.

The chain couples TRBV5-1 to TRBJ2-7, with TRBD2 matching over 16 bases. Losses at the gene ends were 4 bases for V and 1 base for J; bases not matched to a gene: 11. CDR1 and CDR2 (germline): SGHRS, YFSETQ. There are 19 residues in the CDR3. For the CDR3, the DNA is TGCGCCAGCAGCCAAACCGGGACTAGCGGGAGGGCTGGATCCTACGAGCAGTACTTC. It specifies CASSQTGTSGRAGSYEQYF.

The J gene is TRBJ2-2, the V gene TRBV5-1; D possibly corresponds to TRBD1 (6 bases). CDR3 length: 17 amino acids. V was trimmed by 5 bases and J by 0 bases, leaving 17 bases between them. CDR1 SGHRS and CDR2 YFSETQ come from the germline V gene. CDR3 region: CASRTEGGDANTGELFF. The CDR3 DNA sequence: TGCGCCAGCAGGACGGAAGGGGGAGACGCGAACACCGGGGAGCTGTTTTTT.

The chain couples TRBV6-1 to TRBJ2-7; possibly TRBD1 for D (6 bases). Trimming stripped 4 bases from V and 3 bases from J, with 19 bases between. The CDR3 runs to 16 residues. Germline V gene lookup returns CDR1 MNHNS and CDR2 SASEGT. The CDR3 DNA sequence: TGTGCCAGCAGTGCAACCGACAGGCGGAGCTTCTACGAGCAGTACTTC. Its translation: CASSATDRRSFYEQYF.

This clone occurred a few times. V is TRBV7-9 and J is TRBJ2-7; D is possibly TRBD2 (6 bases). The germline CDR1 and CDR2 sequences are SEHNR and FQNEAQ (reference sequence). Trimming removed 5 bases at V and 0 bases at J, with 11 bases between. This CDR3 has 14 residues. For the CDR3, the DNA is TGTGCCAGCAGCCCGAGCGGGTCCTCCTACGAGCAGTACTTC. This translates into CASSPSGSSYEQYF.